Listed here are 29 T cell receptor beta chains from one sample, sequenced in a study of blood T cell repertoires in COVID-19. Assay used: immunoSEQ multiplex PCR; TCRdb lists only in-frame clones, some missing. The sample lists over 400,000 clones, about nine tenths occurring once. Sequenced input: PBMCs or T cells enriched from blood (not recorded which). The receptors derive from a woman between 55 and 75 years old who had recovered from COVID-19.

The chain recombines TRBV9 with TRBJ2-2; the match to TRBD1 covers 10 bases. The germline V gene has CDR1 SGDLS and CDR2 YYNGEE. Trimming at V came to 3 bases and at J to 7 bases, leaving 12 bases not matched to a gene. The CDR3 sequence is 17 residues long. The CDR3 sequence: CASSGAGQGVLGGELFF. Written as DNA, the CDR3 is TGTGCCAGCAGCGGAGCTGGACAGGGGGTACTGGGCGGGGAGCTGTTTTTT. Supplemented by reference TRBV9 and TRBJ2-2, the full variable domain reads DSGVTQTPKHLITATGQRVTLRCSPRSGDLSVYWYQQSLDQGLQFLIQYYNGEERAKGNILERFSAQQFPDLHSELNLSSLELGDSALYFCASSGAGQGVLGGELFFGEGSRLTVL.

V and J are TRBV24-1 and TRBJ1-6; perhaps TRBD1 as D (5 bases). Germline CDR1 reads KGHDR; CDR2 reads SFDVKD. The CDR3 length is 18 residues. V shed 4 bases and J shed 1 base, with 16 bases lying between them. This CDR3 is CATSEVLGKGSYNSPLHF. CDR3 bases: TGTGCCACCAGTGAAGTCCTAGGGAAGGGGTCCTATAATTCACCCCTCCACTTT.

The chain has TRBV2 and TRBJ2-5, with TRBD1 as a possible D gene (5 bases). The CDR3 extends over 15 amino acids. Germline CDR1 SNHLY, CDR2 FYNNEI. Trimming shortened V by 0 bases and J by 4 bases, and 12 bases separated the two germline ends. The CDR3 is CASSEASGHGETQYF. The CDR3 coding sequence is TGTGCCAGCAGTGAAGCGTCAGGGCATGGAGAGACCCAGTACTTC. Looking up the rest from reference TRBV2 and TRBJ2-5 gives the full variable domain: EPEVTQTPSHQVTQMGQEVILRCVPISNHLYFYWYRQILGQKVEFLVSFYNNEISEKSEIFDDQFSVERPDGSNFTLKIRSTKLEDSAMYFCASSEASGHGETQYFGPGTRLLVL.

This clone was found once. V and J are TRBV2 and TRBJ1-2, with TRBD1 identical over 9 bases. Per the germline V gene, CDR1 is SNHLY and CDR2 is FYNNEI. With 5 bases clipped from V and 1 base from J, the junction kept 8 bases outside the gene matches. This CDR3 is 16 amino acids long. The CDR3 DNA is TGTGCCAGCAGTCAACAGGGGGCGTCTGTTAACTATGGCTACACCTTC. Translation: CASSQQGASVNYGYTF. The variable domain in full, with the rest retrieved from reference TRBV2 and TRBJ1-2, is EPEVTQTPSHQVTQMGQEVILRCVPISNHLYFYWYRQILGQKVEFLVSFYNNEISEKSEIFDDQFSVERPDGSNFTLKIRSTKLEDSAMYFCASSQQGASVNYGYTFGSGTRLTVV.

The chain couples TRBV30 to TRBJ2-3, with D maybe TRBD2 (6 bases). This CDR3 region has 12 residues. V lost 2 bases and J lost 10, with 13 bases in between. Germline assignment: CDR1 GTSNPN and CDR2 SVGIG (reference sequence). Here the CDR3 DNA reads TGTGCCTGGAGTTCGGGGGTCCTGGCGCAGTATTTT. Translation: CAWSSGVLAQYF.

CDR3 residues: CASSLDRVGEQFF. As DNA, the CDR3 is TGTGCCAGCAGCCTTGACAGGGTGGGTGAGCAGTTCTTC. The rearrangement uses TRBV5-4 and TRBJ2-1; the match to TRBD1 covers 7 bases. Germline V gene sequence: CDR1 SGHNT, CDR2 YYREEE (reference sequence). The CDR3 is 13 residues long. Trimming cost V 4 bases and J 9 bases; bases outside gene matches: 7.

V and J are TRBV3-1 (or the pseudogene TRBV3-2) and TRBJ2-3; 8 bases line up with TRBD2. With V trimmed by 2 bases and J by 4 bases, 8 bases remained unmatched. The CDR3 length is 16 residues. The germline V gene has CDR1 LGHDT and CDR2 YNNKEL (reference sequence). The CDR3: CASSQRVAGRADTQYF. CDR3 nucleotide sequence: TGTGCCAGCAGCCAACGGGTAGCGGGGAGGGCAGATACGCAGTATTTT.

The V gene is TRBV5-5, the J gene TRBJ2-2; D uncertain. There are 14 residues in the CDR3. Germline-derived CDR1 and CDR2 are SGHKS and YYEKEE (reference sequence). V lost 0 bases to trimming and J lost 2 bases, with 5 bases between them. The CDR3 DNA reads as TGTGCCAGCAGCTTGGGTTCAAACACCGGGGAGCTGTTTTTT. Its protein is CASSLGSNTGELFF.

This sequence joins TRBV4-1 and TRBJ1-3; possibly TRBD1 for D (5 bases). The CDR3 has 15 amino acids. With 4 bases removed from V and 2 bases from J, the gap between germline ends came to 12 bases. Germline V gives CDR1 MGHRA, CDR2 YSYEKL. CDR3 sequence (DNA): TGCGCCAGCAGCCGCGGGACGGATACTGGAAACACCATATATTTT. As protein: CASSRGTDTGNTIYF.

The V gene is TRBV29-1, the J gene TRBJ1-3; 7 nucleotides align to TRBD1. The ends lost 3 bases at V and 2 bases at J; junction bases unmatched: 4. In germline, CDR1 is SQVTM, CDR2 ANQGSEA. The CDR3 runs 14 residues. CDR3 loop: CSVEGTETGNTIYF. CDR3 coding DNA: TGCAGCGTTGAGGGGACAGAGACTGGAAACACCATATATTTT.

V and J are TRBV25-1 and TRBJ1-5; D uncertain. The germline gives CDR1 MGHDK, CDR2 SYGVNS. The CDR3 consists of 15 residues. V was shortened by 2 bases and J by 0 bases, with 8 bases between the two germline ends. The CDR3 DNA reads TGTGCCAGCAGTGAACGAGGGAATAGCAATCAGCCCCAGCATTTT. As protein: CASSERGNSNQPQHF.

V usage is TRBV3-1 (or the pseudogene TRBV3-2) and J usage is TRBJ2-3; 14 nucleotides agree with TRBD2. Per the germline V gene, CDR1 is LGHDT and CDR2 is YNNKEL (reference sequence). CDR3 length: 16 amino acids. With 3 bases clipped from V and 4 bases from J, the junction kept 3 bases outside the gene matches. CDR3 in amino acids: CASSQWGLAGADTQYF. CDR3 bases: TGTGCCAGCAGCCAGTGGGGACTAGCGGGGGCAGATACGCAGTATTTT.

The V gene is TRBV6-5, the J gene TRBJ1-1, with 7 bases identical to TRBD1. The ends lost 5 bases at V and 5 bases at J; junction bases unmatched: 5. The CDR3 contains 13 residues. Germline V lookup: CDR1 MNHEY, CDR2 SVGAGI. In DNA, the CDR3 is TGTGCCAGCAGTACAGACAGGGTGACTGAAGCTTTCTTT. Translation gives CASSTDRVTEAFF.

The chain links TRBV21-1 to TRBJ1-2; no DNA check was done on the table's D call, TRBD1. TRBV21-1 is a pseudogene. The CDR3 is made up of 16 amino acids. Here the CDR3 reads CASSKGADRVVDGYTF. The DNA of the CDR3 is TGTGCCAGCAGCAAAGGGGCGGACAGGGTAGTGGATGGCTACACCTTC.

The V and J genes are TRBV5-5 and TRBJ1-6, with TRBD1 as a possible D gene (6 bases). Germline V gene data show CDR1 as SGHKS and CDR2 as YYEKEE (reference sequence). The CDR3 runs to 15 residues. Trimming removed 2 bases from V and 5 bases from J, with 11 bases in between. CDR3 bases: TGTGCCAGCAGCTTTAGGGACAATGATAATTCACCCCTCCACTTT. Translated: CASSFRDNDNSPLHF.

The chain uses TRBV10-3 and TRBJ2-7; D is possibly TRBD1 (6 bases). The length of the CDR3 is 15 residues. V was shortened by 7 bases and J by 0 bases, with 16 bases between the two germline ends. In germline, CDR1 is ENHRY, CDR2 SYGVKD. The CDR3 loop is CAIITTGQPSYEQYV. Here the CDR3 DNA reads TGTGCCATCATCACGACGGGACAACCCTCCTACGAGCAGTACGTC.

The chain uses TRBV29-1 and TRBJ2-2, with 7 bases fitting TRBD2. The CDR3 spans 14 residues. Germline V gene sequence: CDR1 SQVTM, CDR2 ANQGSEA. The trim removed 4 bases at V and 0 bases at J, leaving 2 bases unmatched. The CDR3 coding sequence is TGCAGCGTTGTGGGGGGGGCGAACACCGGGGAGCTGTTTTTT. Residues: CSVVGGANTGELFF.

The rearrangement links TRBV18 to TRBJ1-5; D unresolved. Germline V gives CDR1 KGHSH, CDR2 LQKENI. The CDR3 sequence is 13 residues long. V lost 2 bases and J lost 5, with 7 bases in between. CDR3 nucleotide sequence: TGTGCCAGCTCACCATCCGGGTATCAGCCCCAGCATTTT. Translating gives CASSPSGYQPQHF.

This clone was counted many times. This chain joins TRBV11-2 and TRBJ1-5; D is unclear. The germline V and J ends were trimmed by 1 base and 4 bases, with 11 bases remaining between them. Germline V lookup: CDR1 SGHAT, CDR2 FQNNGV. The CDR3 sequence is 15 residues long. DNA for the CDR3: TGTGCCAGCAGCTTAGGCAGGAATCTGAATCAGCCCCAGCATTTT. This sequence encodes CASSLGRNLNQPQHF.

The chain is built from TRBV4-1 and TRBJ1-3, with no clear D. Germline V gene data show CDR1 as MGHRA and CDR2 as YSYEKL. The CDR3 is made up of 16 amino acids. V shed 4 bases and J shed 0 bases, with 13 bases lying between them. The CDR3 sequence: CASSLHDGSSGNTIYF. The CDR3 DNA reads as TGCGCCAGCAGCCTGCACGACGGGAGCTCTGGAAACACCATATATTTT.

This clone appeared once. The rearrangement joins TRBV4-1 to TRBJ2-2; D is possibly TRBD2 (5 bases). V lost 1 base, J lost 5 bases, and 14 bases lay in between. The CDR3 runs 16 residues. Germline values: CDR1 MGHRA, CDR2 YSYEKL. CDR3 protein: CASSQGRGMGTGELFF. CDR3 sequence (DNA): TGCGCCAGCAGCCAAGGGAGAGGGATGGGAACCGGGGAGCTGTTTTTT.

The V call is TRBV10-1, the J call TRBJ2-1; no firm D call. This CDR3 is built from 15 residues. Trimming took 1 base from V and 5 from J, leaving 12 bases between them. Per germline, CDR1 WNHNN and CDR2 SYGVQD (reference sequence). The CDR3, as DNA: TGCGCCAGCAGTGAGTGGCCTAGATTCGACAATGAGCAGTTCTTC. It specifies CASSEWPRFDNEQFF.

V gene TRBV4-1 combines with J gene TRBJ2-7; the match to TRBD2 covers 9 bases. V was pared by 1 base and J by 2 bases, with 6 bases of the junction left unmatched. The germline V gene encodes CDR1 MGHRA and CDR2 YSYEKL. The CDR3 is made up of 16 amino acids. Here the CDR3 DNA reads TGCGCCAGCAGCCAAGTTCCCGGCGGGGGGGCCTACGAGCAGTACTTC. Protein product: CASSQVPGGGAYEQYF.

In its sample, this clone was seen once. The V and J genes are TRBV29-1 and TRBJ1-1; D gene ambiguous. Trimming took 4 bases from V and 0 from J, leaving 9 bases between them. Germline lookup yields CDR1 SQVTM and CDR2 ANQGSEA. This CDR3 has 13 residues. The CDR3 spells CSVAQLMNTEAFF. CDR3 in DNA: TGCAGCGTTGCACAGCTTATGAACACTGAAGCTTTCTTT.

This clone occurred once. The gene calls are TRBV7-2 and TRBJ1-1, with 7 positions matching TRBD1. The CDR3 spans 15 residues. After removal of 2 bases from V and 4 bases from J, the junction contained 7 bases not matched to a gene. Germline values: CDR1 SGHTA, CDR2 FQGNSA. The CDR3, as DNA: TGTGCCAGCAGCTTAATAGGGGGCGACGGCACTGAAGCTTTCTTT. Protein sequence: CASSLIGGDGTEAFF. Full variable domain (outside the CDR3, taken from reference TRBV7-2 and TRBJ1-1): GAGVSQSPSNKVTEKGKDVELRCDPISGHTALYWYRQSLGQGLEFLIYFQGNSAPDKSGLPSDRFSAERTGGSVSTLTIQRTQQEDSAVYLCASSLIGGDGTEAFFGQGTRLTVV.

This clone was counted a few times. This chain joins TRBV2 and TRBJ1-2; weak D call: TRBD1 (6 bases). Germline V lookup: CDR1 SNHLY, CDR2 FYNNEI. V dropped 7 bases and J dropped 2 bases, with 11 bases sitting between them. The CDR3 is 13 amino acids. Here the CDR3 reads CASTWTENYGYTF. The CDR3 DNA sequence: TGTGCCAGCACTTGGACAGAGAACTATGGCTACACCTTC.

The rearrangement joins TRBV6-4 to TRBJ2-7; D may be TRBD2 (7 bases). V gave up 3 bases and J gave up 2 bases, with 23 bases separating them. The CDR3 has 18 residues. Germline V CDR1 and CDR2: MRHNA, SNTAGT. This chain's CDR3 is CASSDRGGGAHLTYEQYF. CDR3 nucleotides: TGTGCCAGCAGTGATCGCGGGGGCGGGGCCCATCTCACCTACGAGCAGTACTTC.

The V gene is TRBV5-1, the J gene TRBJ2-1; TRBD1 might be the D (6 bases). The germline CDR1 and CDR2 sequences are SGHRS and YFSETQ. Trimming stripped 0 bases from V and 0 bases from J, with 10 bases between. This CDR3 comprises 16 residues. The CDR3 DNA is TGCGCCAGCAGCTTGGAGACAGGCAACTCCTACAATGAGCAGTTCTTC. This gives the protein CASSLETGNSYNEQFF.

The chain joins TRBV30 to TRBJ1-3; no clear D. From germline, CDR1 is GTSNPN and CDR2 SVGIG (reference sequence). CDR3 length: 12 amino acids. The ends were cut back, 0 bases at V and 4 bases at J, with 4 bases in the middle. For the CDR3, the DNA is TGTGCCTGGAGTGTAACAGGAAACACCATATATTTT. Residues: CAWSVTGNTIYF. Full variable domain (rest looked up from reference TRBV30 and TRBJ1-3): SQTIHQWPATLVQPVGSPLSLECTVEGTSNPNLYWYRQAAGRGLQLLFYSVGIGQISSEVPQNLSASRPQDRQFILSSKKLLLSDSGFYLCAWSVTGNTIYFGEGSWLTVV.